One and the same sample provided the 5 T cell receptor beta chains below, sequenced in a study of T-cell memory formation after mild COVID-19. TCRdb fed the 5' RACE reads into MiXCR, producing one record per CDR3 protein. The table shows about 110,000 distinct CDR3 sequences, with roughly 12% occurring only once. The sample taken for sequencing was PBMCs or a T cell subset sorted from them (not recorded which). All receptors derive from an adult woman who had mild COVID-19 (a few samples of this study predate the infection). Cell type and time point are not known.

CDR3 DNA: TGTGCCAGCAGCGTAGAACCGCGCAGGGGCGGATACAATGAGCAGTTCTTC. Protein: CASSVEPRRGGYNEQFF. The chain has TRBV9 and TRBJ2-1, with TRBD1 as a possible D gene (6 bases). V lost 0 bases to trimming and J lost 4 bases, with 17 bases between them. From germline, CDR1 is SGDLS and CDR2 YYNGEE. This CDR3 is 17 amino acids long.

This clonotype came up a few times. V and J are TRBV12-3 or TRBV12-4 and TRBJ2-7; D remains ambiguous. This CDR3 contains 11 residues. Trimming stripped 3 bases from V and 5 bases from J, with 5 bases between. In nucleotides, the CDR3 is TGTGCCAGCAGTTTTCTGGACGAGCAGTACTTC. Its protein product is CASSFLDEQYF.

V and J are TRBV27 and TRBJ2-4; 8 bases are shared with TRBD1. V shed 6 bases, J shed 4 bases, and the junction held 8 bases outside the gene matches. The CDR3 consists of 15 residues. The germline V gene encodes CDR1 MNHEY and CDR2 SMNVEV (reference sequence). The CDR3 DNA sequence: TGTGCCAGCAGCAGGACAGGGTATGGAAAAAACATTCAGTACTTC. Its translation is CASSRTGYGKNIQYF.

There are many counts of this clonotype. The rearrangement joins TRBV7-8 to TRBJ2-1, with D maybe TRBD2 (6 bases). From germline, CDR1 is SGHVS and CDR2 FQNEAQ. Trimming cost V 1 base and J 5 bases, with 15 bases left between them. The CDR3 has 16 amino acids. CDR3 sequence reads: CASSLVSGRSNNEQFF. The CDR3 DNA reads TGTGCCAGCAGCTTAGTGTCAGGGAGGAGTAACAATGAGCAGTTCTTC. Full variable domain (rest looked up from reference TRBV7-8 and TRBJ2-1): GAGVSQSPRYKVAKRGQDVALRCDPISGHVSLFWYQQALGQGPEFLTYFQNEAQLDKSGLPSDRFFAERPEGSVSTLKIQRTQQEDSAVYLCASSLVSGRSNNEQFFGPGTRLTVL.

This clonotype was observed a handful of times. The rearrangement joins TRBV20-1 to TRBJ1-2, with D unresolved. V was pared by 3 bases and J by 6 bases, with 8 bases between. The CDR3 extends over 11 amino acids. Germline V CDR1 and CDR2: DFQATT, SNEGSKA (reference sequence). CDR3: CSARGTHGYTF. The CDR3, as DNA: TGCAGTGCTAGGGGTACTCATGGCTACACCTTC.